This T cell receptor (beta chain) came from a study of cytomegalovirus exposure and HLA in healthy donors. The donors were part of the validation cohort of 120 or so subjects. That cohort was separate from the first cohort, which comprised several hundred subjects. Germline CDR1 reads SGHTA; CDR2 reads FQGNSA. V shed 7 bases and J shed 5 bases, with 20 bases lying between them. The CDR3 has 15 amino acids. TCRdb's copy holds only in-frame clones and misses some; the assay was immunoSEQ multiplex PCR. The table shows about 160,000 clones, with roughly 86% occurring only once. The receptor comes from a woman aged 18 to 35 in good health and CMV-seropositive. The chain has TRBV7-2 and TRBJ2-5; possible D gene TRBD2, 6 bases. The specimen was PBMCs. The CDR3 coding sequence is TGTGCCAGCACCCTTTACCGGGAGAAATCGGAGACCCAGTACTTC. Translated: CASTLYREKSETQYF.